The next 9 T cell receptor beta chains were all read from a single sample in a study of CD8 T cells in ankylosing spondylitis. One entry per CDR3 protein results from TCRdb running MiXCR on the 5' RACE reads. This sample has a few hundred thousand distinct CDR3 sequences, with around 21% found just once. The sample taken for sequencing was blood, either unsorted or a sorted T cell fraction (not recorded which). The receptors shown here come from a female donor with ankylosing spondylitis or in good health (not recorded which).

The rearrangement joins TRBV7-9 to TRBJ2-1; 11 bases are shared with TRBD2. The V gene end was trimmed by 5 bases and the J gene end by 1 base; junction bases not matched to a gene: 4. The CDR3 extends over 16 amino acids. Germline V gives CDR1 SEHNR, CDR2 FQNEAQ (reference sequence). DNA of the CDR3: TGTGCCAGCAGCCTTAGCGGGGGGGGTTCCTACAATGAGCAGTTCTTC. It specifies CASSLSGGGSYNEQFF.

This sequence joins TRBV4-3 and TRBJ2-6; D is ambiguous. The CDR3 runs to 15 residues. V lost 3 bases and J 1 base, leaving 7 bases between the germline ends. Per the germline V gene, CDR1 is LGHNA and CDR2 is YSLEER. The CDR3 bases are TGCGCCAGCAGCCACCTGCGGTCTGGGGCCAACGTCCTGACTTTC. It translates to CASSHLRSGANVLTF.

This chain links TRBV29-1 with TRBJ2-5; 8 positions match TRBD1. CDR1 SQVTM and CDR2 ANQGSEA come from the germline V gene. Unmatched junction bases numbered 4, after V lost 3 bases and J lost 4 bases. The CDR3 totals 13 residues. The CDR3 DNA sequence: TGCAGCGTTGAGGGACAGGCAGGAGAGACCCAGTACTTC. This gives the protein CSVEGQAGETQYF.

This clonotype was detected only a few times. An end of the junction does not agree with germline; a read error may underlie this. The rearrangement joins TRBV20-1 to TRBJ2-3; no firm D call. There are 12 residues in the CDR3. Germline V lookup: CDR1 DFQATT, CDR2 SNEGSKA (reference sequence). The CDR3 is CSAREDTDTQYF. The CDR3 nucleotides read TGCAGTGCCAGAGAAGACACAGATACGCAGTATTTT.

This clonotype has just a few counts. The chain carries TRBV20-1 and TRBJ2-1; the match to TRBD1 covers 7 bases. Germline V lookup: CDR1 DFQATT, CDR2 SNEGSKA (reference sequence). V trimming: 5 bases; J trimming: 10 bases; junction bases outside the gene matches: 20. The length of the CDR3 is 16 residues. The CDR3 DNA is TGCAGTGCTCCTCCCCCCTTGAGACAGGGCAATTTAGAGCAGTTCTTC. It codes for CSAPPPLRQGNLEQFF.

In this sample, this clonotype turned up a few times. This chain connects TRBV29-1 to TRBJ1-2; TRBD1 might be the D (5 bases). V shed 3 bases and J shed 4 bases, with 9 bases lying between them. Germline lookup yields CDR1 SQVTM and CDR2 ANQGSEA. The CDR3 length is 12 residues. CDR3 bases: TGCAGCGTTGACGGGGCAGGCTATGGCTACACCTTC. It encodes CSVDGAGYGYTF. Together with reference TRBV29-1 and TRBJ1-2, the CDR3 gives the full variable domain: SAVISQKPSRDICQRGTSLTIQCQVDSQVTMMFWYRQQPGQSLTLIATANQGSEATYESGFVIDKFPISRPNLTFSTLTVSNMSPEDSSIYLCSVDGAGYGYTFGSGTRLTVV.

This clonotype was detected only a few times. This rearrangement joins TRBV29-1 to TRBJ1-1, with D possibly being TRBD1 (6 bases). From germline, CDR1 is SQVTM and CDR2 ANQGSEA. This CDR3 comprises 15 residues. Trimming pared 6 bases from V and 0 bases from J, leaving 17 bases between. The DNA of the CDR3 is TGCAGCGTGGGGGCCGGCGGTGGAGTGAACACTGAAGCTTTCTTT. It yields the protein CSVGAGGGVNTEAFF. The full variable domain, its missing parts supplied by reference TRBV29-1 and TRBJ1-1, is SAVISQKPSRDICQRGTSLTIQCQVDSQVTMMFWYRQQPGQSLTLIATANQGSEATYESGFVIDKFPISRPNLTFSTLTVSNMSPEDSSIYLCSVGAGGGVNTEAFFGQGTRLTVV.

The V call is TRBV7-9, the J call TRBJ2-1, with 13 bases matching TRBD2. This CDR3 region has 16 residues. The junction had 4 bases not matched to a gene; V was cut back by 5 bases and J by 3 bases. The germline V gene encodes CDR1 SEHNR and CDR2 FQNEAQ (reference sequence). The DNA for the CDR3 is TGTGCCAGCAGCAGACTAGCGGGAGGACACTACAATGAGCAGTTCTTC. Translating it yields CASSRLAGGHYNEQFF.

This clonotype appeared a few times. The chain couples TRBV18 to TRBJ1-5; D is undetermined. This CDR3 region has 12 residues. V was pared by 5 bases and J by 4 bases, with 6 bases between. Germline lookup yields CDR1 KGHSH and CDR2 LQKENI. The CDR3 nucleotides read TGTGCCAGCTCAGTAGGGAATCAGCCCCAGCATTTT. Translated: CASSVGNQPQHF. Complete variable domain (other parts from reference TRBV18 and TRBJ1-5): NAGVMQNPRHLVRRRGQEARLRCSPMKGHSHVYWYRQLPEEGLKFMVYLQKENIIDESGMPKERFSAEFPKEGPSILRIQQVVRGDSAAYFCASSVGNQPQHFGDGTRLSIL.